The entry that follows covers one T cell receptor beta chain sequence. Original processing methods: How many nucleated cells were present was estimated from reference gene primer amplification. Using immunoSEQ multiplex PCR, the repertoire was profiled, and TCRdb retains in-frame clones only, with some absent. That table furnishes V, J and clone size, whereas the DNA furnished D and trimming. This table holds a few hundred thousand clones, more than 80% found once. One Seattle source followed patients from active infection through their disease course. The data were taken from a study of blood T cell repertoires in COVID-19. Background on the study: Samples of COVID-19 (acute and convalescent) were obtained from the United States, Italy and Spain. T cells, B-cell-depleted T cells, or PBMCs supplied cDNA or gDNA.

The germline CDR1 and CDR2 sequences are SGHRS and YFSETQ. The CDR3 sequence is 15 residues long. Trimming at V came to 3 bases and at J to 3 bases, leaving 7 bases not matched to a gene. The sample was peripheral blood. The TCR originated in a woman aged 25 to 39 with COVID-19, enrolled during active disease. The V call is TRBV5-1, the J call TRBJ2-7, with 9 bases lining up with TRBD1. The CDR3 region has the DNA TGCGCCAGCAGCTCGGGACAGGGCAAAAGCTACGAGCAGTACTTC. This translates into CASSSGQGKSYEQYF. The variable domain in full, with the rest retrieved from reference TRBV5-1 and TRBJ2-7, is KAGVTQTPRYLIKTRGQQVTLSCSPISGHRSVSWYQQTPGQGLQFLFEYFSETQRNKGNFPGRFSGRQFSNSRSEMNVSTLELGDSALYLCASSSGQGKSYEQYFGPGTRLTVT.